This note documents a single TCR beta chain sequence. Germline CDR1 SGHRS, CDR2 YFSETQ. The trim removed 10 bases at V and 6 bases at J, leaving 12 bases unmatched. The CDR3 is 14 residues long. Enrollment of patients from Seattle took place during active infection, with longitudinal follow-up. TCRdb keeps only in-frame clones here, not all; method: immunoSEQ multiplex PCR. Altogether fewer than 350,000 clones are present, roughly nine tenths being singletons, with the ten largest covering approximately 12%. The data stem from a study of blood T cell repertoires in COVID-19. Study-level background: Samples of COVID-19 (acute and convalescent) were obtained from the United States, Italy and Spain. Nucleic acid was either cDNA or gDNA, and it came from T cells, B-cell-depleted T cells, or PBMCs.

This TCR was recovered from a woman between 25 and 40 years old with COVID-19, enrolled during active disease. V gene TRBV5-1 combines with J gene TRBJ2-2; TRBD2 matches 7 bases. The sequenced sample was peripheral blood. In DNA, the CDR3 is TGCGCCGCAGCCATCGCGGGGGACGCCGGGGAGCTGTTTTTT. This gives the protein CAAAIAGDAGELFF.